The sequence of this TCR beta chain was determined in a study of T cell repertoires in cytomegalovirus infection. The overall study: The public TCR beta signatures pointed to both CMV infection and matching HLA type.

As to this clonotype: No antigen is known for it.

In TCRdb, the reads were re-called with MiXCR into one record per CDR3 protein. The sample includes fewer than 650,000 distinct CDR3 sequences, almost 40% of them seen just once. Study results and limitations: Frequencies of public TCR beta families were cumulated, and this identified carriers of CMV plus the relevant HLA. The ex vivo response was dominated by HLA-C-restricted CMV-specific TCR beta clonotypes.

The length of the CDR3 is 13 residues. Trimming removed 5 bases at V and 0 bases at J, with 6 bases between. Germline assignment: CDR1 LNHNV and CDR2 YYDKDF (reference sequence). This receptor was taken from a human donor in good health (CMV status not recorded). Some clones in this sample may be carry-over from other donors' samples. The rearrangement uses TRBV15 and TRBJ2-3; D is unclear. Sequenced material: cultured PBMCs, taken from culture after CMV antigen stimulation. The CDR3 reads CATSGRSTDTQYF. The DNA of the CDR3 is TGTGCCACCAGCGGTAGGAGCACAGATACGCAGTATTTT.